This T cell receptor (beta chain) was sequenced during a study of blood T cell repertoires in COVID-19. Whole-study context: The samples span acute and convalescent COVID-19 from the United States, Italy and Spain. PBMCs, B-cell-depleted T cells, or T cells were the source of the cDNA or gDNA that made up the material.

Authors' data handling: The assay estimated nucleated cells by amplifying reference gene primers. Repertoires were generated with immunoSEQ multiplex PCR, while TCRdb's copy carries only in-frame clones and drops some. D and trimming were read from the DNA, whereas the V and J calls and clone size are those reported in that table. Seen here are under 200,000 clones, about 82% observed once, and the top ten hold roughly 7%. The trim removed 5 bases at V and 1 base at J, leaving 8 bases unmatched. CDR1 and CDR2 (germline): ENHRY, SYGVKD. This CDR3 comprises 16 residues. This chain links TRBV10-3 with TRBJ1-1; TRBD1 matches 9 bases. The TCR originated in a man in his fifties with active or convalescent COVID-19. The sample consisted of peripheral blood. CDR3 sequence (DNA): TGTGCCATCAGTTCCGGGACAGGGTTCTCGAACACTGAAGCTTTCTTT. Translation: CAISSGTGFSNTEAFF.